The 11 T cell receptor beta chains reported below all come from one sample, sequenced in a study of blood T cell repertoires in COVID-19. The method was immunoSEQ multiplex PCR; TCRdb's version includes in-frame clones alone and lacks a portion of them. The sample includes hundreds of thousands of clones, more than 75% seen only once; the top ten take around 4.7%. Material for sequencing was PBMCs or T cells enriched from blood (not recorded which). Receptor source: a man aged 25 to 40 with acute COVID-19.

This chain uses TRBV29-1 with TRBJ2-2; the D is unclear. CDR3 length: 13 amino acids. Trimming left V 2 bases short and J 8 bases short, with 12 bases between. Germline V CDR1 and CDR2: SQVTM, ANQGSEA. CDR3 nucleotide sequence: TGCAGCGTTGAAATCCCTAACCGGGGGGAGCTGTTTTTT. Translating it yields CSVEIPNRGELFF.

This chain joins TRBV11-2 and TRBJ1-1; D unresolved. CDR3 length equals 14 residues. The V and J ends lost 5 bases and 0 bases respectively, with 10 bases between them. Germline V gives CDR1 SGHAT, CDR2 FQNNGV. DNA for the CDR3: TGTGCCAGCAGCGTACAGCGGATGAACACTGAAGCTTTCTTT. Translated, it gives CASSVQRMNTEAFF.

V gene TRBV6-5 combines with J gene TRBJ2-7, with 8 bases matching TRBD1. Germline V lookup: CDR1 MNHEY, CDR2 SVGAGI. The V and J ends lost 8 bases and 5 bases, in that order; junction bases with no gene match: 5. The CDR3 runs 12 residues. DNA of the CDR3: TGTGCCAGCCAGGGGGCGTCGGACGAGCAGTACTTC. This gives the protein CASQGASDEQYF.

The chain has TRBV3-1 (or the pseudogene TRBV3-2) and TRBJ1-1; D remains ambiguous. Trimming took 1 base from V and 4 from J, leaving 22 bases between them. The length of the CDR3 is 18 residues. Germline CDR1 and CDR2: LGHDT and YNNKEL (reference sequence). CDR3 sequence: CASSQVIGSAVLSTEAFF. The CDR3, as DNA: TGTGCCAGCAGCCAAGTTATTGGGTCAGCGGTATTGAGCACTGAAGCTTTCTTT.

The rearrangement links TRBV11-3 to TRBJ2-5; the D gene is possibly TRBD2 (6 bases). V shed 5 bases and J shed 7 bases, with 11 bases lying between them. This CDR3 region has 12 residues. In germline, CDR1 is SGHNT, CDR2 YENEEA. As DNA, the CDR3 is TGTGCCAGCAGCCGGGACGGGGGGACCCAGTACTTC. Translating gives CASSRDGGTQYF. The entire variable domain, with the rest obtained from reference TRBV11-3 and TRBJ2-5, is as follows: EAGVVQSPRYKIIEKKQPVAFWCNPISGHNTLYWYLQNLGQGPELLIRYENEEAVDDSQLPKDRFSAERLKGVDSTLKIQPAELGDSAVYLCASSRDGGTQYFGPGTRLLVL.

This clone turned up a few times. The chain is built from TRBV6-1 and TRBJ1-5; maybe TRBD1 (6 bases). The CDR3 length is 15 residues. V shed 0 bases and J shed 6 bases, with 12 bases lying between them. CDR1 and CDR2 (germline): MNHNS, SASEGT. CDR3 loop: CASSEANRDGQPQHF. In DNA form, the CDR3 reads TGTGCCAGCAGTGAAGCGAACAGGGACGGTCAGCCCCAGCATTTT.

The sample holds a few counts of this clone. Given a much more abundant clone one base away, this may be a read error. V usage is TRBV3-1 (or the pseudogene TRBV3-2) and J usage is TRBJ1-1, with a tentative D call TRBD1 (5 bases). V lost 4 bases, J lost 1 base, and 7 bases lay in between. CDR3 size: 13 residues. CDR1 is LGHDT and CDR2 is YNNKEL in the germline V gene (reference sequence). CDR3 region: CASSRQGNTEAFF. As DNA, the CDR3 is TGTGCCAGCAGCCGGCAGGGGAACACTGAAGCTTTCTTT.

The rearrangement joins TRBV27 to TRBJ1-5; 8 bases agree with TRBD1. The CDR3 covers 15 residues. In germline, CDR1 is MNHEY, CDR2 SMNVEV (reference sequence). V was clipped by 2 bases and J by 2 bases; unmatched bases: 2. CDR3 amino acids: CASSLQGAGNQPQHF. The CDR3 coding sequence is TGTGCCAGCAGTTTACAGGGGGCGGGCAATCAGCCCCAGCATTTT.

This chain links TRBV30 with TRBJ1-1; 11 bases line up with TRBD1. This CDR3 has 15 residues. V dropped 4 bases and J dropped 5; count of bases not matched to a gene: 9. Per germline, CDR1 GTSNPN and CDR2 SVGIG (reference sequence). CDR3 loop: CAWTTRTGGRTEAFF. CDR3 nucleotide sequence: TGTGCCTGGACCACCCGGACAGGGGGCAGAACTGAAGCTTTCTTT.

The chain joins TRBV19 to TRBJ2-3; 15 nucleotides match TRBD2. Losses at the gene ends were 6 bases for V and 0 bases for J; bases not matched to a gene: 4. This CDR3 is 17 amino acids long. Germline CDR1 reads LNHDA; CDR2 reads SQIVND (reference sequence). CDR3: CASSRTSGGASTDTQYF. The DNA for the CDR3 is TGTGCCAGTAGCCGGACTAGCGGGGGGGCTAGCACAGATACGCAGTATTTT. Filled out from reference TRBV19 and TRBJ2-3, the complete variable domain reads DGGITQSPKYLFRKEGQNVTLSCEQNLNHDAMYWYRQDPGQGLRLIYYSQIVNDFQKGDIAEGYSVSREKKESFPLTVTSAQKNPTAFYLCASSRTSGGASTDTQYFGPGTRLTVL.

The chain has TRBV27 and TRBJ2-7, with a possible D match to TRBD1 (6 bases). Trimming stripped 2 bases from V and 2 bases from J, with 13 bases between. The CDR3 loop spans 15 amino acids. The germline V gene has CDR1 MNHEY and CDR2 SMNVEV (reference sequence). The CDR3 loop reads CASSLTAGATYEQYF. As DNA, the CDR3 is TGTGCCAGCAGTTTAACGGCAGGGGCTACCTACGAGCAGTACTTC.